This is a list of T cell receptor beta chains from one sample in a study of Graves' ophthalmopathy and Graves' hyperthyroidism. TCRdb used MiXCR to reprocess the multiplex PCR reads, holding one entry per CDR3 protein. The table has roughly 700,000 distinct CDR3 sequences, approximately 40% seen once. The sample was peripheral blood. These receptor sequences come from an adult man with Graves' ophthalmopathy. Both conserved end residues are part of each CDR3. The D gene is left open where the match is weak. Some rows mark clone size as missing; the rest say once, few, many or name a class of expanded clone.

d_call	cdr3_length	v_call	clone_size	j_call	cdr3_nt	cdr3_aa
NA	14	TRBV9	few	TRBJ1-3	TGTGCCAGCAGCGTAGTTACCTCAGGAAACACCATATATTTT	CASSVVTSGNTIYF
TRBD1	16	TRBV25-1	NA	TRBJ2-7	TGTGCCAGCAGTTACTCGACGCAGGGGGTCCGCTACGAGCAGTACTTC	CASSYSTQGVRYEQYF
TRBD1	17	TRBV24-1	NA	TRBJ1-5	TGTGCCACCAGTGATGTACATACAGGGGTTGGCAATCAGCCCCAGCATTTT	CATSDVHTGVGNQPQHF
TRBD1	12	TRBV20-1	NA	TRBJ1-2	TGCAGTGCTCCCGGGACAGCCGATGGCTACACCTTC	CSAPGTADGYTF
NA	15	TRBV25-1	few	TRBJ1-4	TGTGCCAGCAGTTTCGGGGGGCAATTTGTTGAAAAACTGTTTTTT	CASSFGGQFVEKLFF
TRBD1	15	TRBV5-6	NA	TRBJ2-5	TGTGCCAGCAGCTTGGTGACAGGGTTCGGGGAGACCCAGTACTTC	CASSLVTGFGETQYF
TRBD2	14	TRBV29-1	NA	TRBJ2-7	TGCAGCTTAGCAGGCGGGAGAGGGACCTACGAGCAGTACTTC	CSLAGGRGTYEQYF
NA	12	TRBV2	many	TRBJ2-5	TGTGCCAGCAGCGCAGGGGTAGAGACCCAGTACTTC	CASSAGVETQYF
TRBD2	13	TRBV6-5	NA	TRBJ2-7	TGTGCCAGCAGTTACTCGGGTAGCGGGAGGGGATACTTC	CASSYSGSGRGYF
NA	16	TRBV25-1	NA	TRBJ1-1	TGTGCCAGCGTGAGAGGGGGACTAGACCTGAACACTGAAGCTTTCTTT	CASVRGGLDLNTEAFF
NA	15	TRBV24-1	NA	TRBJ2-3	TGTGCCACCAGTCAAGAGGGGGAGGGCACAGATACGCAGTATTTT	CATSQEGEGTDTQYF
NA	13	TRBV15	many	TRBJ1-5	TGTGCCACCAGCAGACAAACGGGAACGCCCCAGCATTTT	CATSRQTGTPQHF
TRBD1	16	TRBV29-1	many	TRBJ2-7	TGCAGCGTTGAAGGTTTTGGGGACAGGGCGTCCTACGAGCAGTACTTC	CSVEGFGDRASYEQYF
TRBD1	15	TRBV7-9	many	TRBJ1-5	TGTGCCAGCAGCCCGGGACAGGGGCACGCTCAGCCCCAGCATTTT	CASSPGQGHAQPQHF
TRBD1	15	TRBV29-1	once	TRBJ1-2	TGCAGCGTTGACTTGCCGGCAGGGGGAACCTATGGCTACACCTTC	CSVDLPAGGTYGYTF
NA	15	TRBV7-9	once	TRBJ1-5	TGTGCCAGCAGCCCAGCGGGGGGGCGAATTGAGACCCAGCATTTT	CASSPAGGRIETQHF
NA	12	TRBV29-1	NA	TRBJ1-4	TGCAGCGTAACAGCAACTAATGAAAAACTGTTTTTT	CSVTATNEKLFF
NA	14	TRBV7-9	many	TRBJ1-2	TGTGCCAGCAGCTTGTTTTTGGGTTATGGTGGCTACACCTTC	CASSLFLGYGGYTF
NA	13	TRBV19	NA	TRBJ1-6	TGTGCCTGGGGGGCCGAAATTAATTCACCCTTCCACTTT	CAWGAEINSPFHF
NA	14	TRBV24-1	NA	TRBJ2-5	TGTGCCACCAGTGATCCAGACATCCAAGAGACCCAGTACTTC	CATSDPDIQETQYF
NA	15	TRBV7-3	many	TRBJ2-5	TGTGCCAGCAGCTTAACAGGAGGGTTCCGGGAGACCCAGTACTTC	CASSLTGGFRETQYF
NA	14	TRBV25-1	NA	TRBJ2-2	TGTGCCAGCAGCCAACGGCAAAACACCGGGGAGCTGTTTTTT	CASSQRQNTGELFF
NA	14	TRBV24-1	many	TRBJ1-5	TGTGCCACCAGTGACACCAGGGTAGTGGAGACCCAGCATTTT	CATSDTRVVETQHF
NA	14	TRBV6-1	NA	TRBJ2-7	TGTGCCAGCAGTTACTCGATTTCAGACTACGAGCAGTACTTC	CASSYSISDYEQYF
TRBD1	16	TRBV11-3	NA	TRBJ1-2	TGTGCCAGCAGCTTAGATGACAGGGCGGCTTGGAATGGCTACACCTTC	CASSLDDRAAWNGYTF
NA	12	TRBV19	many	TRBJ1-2	TGTGCCAGTAGTTTCGGAATCGGGGGCTACACCTTC	CASSFGIGGYTF
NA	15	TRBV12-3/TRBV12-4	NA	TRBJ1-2	TGTGCCAGCAGTTACGGGGACACTACTAACTATGGCTACACCTTC	CASSYGDTTNYGYTF
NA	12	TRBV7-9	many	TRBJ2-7	TGTGCCAGTGCCGTGATACAGTACGAGCAGTACTTC	CASAVIQYEQYF
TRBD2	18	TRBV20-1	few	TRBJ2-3	TGCAGTGCTTTACCGAGCGGGGGCGCCTCCTCTACCACAGATACGCAGTATTTT	CSALPSGGASSTTDTQYF